This T cell receptor beta chain is from a study of CD8 T cells in Susac syndrome. The study, taken as a whole, reports: The study conceded that relatively few individuals underwent its TCR sequencing and HLA analysis.

Negative isolation yielded CD4+ and CD8+ T cells, and FACS enriched TEMRA cells. V shed 6 bases and J shed 4 bases, with 17 bases lying between them. Germline V gives CDR1 SGHAT, CDR2 FQNNGV. The CDR3 has 15 residues. With regard to this clonotype: Its antigen remains unknown.

Random-hexamer reverse transcription was applied to roughly 0.5 to 1 ug RNA. MiXCR, run by TCRdb on the immunoSEQ multiplex PCR reads, gives a single entry per CDR3 protein. The repertoire holds some 150,000 distinct CDR3 sequences, with approximately 96% as singletons. The sequenced sample consisted of CD4+ T cells from PBMCs. The chain uses TRBV11-2 and TRBJ2-3; D is possibly TRBD2 (6 bases). This receptor was obtained from a human donor with Susac syndrome. CDR3 in amino acids: CASRLPGGKADTQYF. The DNA for the CDR3 is TGTGCCAGCAGGTTACCAGGCGGGAAGGCAGATACGCAGTATTTT.